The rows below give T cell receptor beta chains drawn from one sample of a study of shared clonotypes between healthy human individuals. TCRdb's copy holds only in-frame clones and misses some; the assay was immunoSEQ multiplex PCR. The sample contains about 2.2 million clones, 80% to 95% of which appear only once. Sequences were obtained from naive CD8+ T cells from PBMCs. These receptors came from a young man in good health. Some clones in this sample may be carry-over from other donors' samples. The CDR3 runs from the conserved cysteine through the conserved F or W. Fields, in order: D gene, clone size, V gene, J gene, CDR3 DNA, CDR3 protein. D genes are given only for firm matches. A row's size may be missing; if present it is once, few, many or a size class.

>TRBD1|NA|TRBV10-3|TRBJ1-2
TGTGCCATCAGTGATCCGGCAGGGGGTAGGGTTAGCTATGGCTACACCTTC
CAISDPAGGRVSYGYTF
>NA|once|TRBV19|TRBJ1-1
TGTGCCAGTAGTCAACAGCTTACTCTGACTGAAGCTTTCTTT
CASSQQLTLTEAFF
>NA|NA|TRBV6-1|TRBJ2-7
TGTGCCAGCAGTGACCGTCGACAGATACCCTCCTACGAGCAGTACTTC
CASSDRRQIPSYEQYF
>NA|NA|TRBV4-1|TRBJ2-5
TGCGCCAGCAGCCGAGGGCCGGGAGAGACCCAGTACTTC
CASSRGPGETQYF
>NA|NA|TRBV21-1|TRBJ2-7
TGTGCCAGCAGTCCGGGACACACAGTTATCTGCGAGCAGTACTTC
CASSPGHTVICEQYF
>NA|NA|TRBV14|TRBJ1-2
TGTGCCAGCAGCCAAGACAGGAACTGGAATGGCTACACCTTC
CASSQDRNWNGYTF
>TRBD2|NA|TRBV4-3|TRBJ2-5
TGCGCCAGCAGCCAAGACGGTGGCCTAGCGGGAAAAGAGACCCAGTACTTC
CASSQDGGLAGKETQYF
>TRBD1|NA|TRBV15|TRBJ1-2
TGTGCCACCAGCAGTTGGACAGGGGTGCCCTATGGCTACACCTTC
CATSSWTGVPYGYTF
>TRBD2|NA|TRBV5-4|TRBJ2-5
TGTGCCAGCAGCTTATGGGGACTAGCGGGATCGCTAAAAGAGACCCAGTACTTC
CASSLWGLAGSLKETQYF
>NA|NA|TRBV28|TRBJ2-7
TGTGCCAGCAGTCACACGCCCGTCTACGAGCAGTACTTC
CASSHTPVYEQYF
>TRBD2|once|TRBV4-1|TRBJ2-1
TGCGCCAGCAGGTACCGGGAGGCAAACACGGGGGAGCAGTTCTTC
CASRYREANTGEQFF
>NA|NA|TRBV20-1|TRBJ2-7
TGCAGTGGTAGGAAGGGGTACGAGCAGTACTTC
CSGRKGYEQYF
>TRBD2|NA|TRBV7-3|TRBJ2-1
TGTGCCAGCAGCCCTCCCCATTTTAGCGGGAGGGACAATGAGCAGTTCTTC
CASSPPHFSGRDNEQFF
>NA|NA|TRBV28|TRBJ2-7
TGTGCCACCGCCCGAGGCCTCCGGACGGTCTACGAGCAGTACTTC
CATARGLRTVYEQYF
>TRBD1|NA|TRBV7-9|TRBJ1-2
TGTGCCAGCAGCTTAGCGATACAGGGGGAAGAGGGCTACACCTTC
CASSLAIQGEEGYTF
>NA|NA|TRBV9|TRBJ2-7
TGTGCCAGCAGCGTAGGGGAAACCTACGAGCAGTACTTC
CASSVGETYEQYF
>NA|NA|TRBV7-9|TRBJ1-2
TGTGCCAGCTCCAAGGGACATCCGAACTATGGCTACACCTTC
CASSKGHPNYGYTF
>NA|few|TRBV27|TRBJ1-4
TGTGCCAGCAGGGATGCAACTAATGAAAAACTGTTTTTT
CASRDATNEKLFF
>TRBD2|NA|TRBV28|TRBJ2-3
TGTGCCAGCGACGCTACTGGACTAGCGGGAGCAGATACGCAGTATTTT
CASDATGLAGADTQYF
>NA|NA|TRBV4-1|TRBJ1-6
TGCGCCAGCAGCCTCGTGAAGGATTCACCCCTCCACTTT
CASSLVKDSPLHF
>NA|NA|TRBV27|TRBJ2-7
TGTGCCAGCAGTTTCCACGCCCGGGGCTACGAGCAGTACTTC
CASSFHARGYEQYF
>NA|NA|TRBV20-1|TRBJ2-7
TGCAGTGCTAGGTGGGCCGCCGAGCAGTACTTC
CSARWAAEQYF
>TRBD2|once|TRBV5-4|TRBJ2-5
TGTGCCAGCAGTTTCCGACTAGCCCTCCAAGAGACCCAGTACTTC
CASSFRLALQETQYF
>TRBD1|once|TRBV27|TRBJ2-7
TGTGCCAGCAGTACCGGACAGGGGCGGTACGAGCAGTACTTC
CASSTGQGRYEQYF
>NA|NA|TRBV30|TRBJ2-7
TGTGCCTGGAGTCTTTCACTAGCTAGGAGCTCCTACGAGCAGTACTTC
CAWSLSLARSSYEQYF
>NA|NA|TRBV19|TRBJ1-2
TGTGCCAGTAGTATAGGTAACGGCTACACCTTC
CASSIGNGYTF
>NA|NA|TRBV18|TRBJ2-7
TGTGCCAGCTCACACTATAAGACAGGACCCTCCTACGAGCAGTACTTC
CASSHYKTGPSYEQYF
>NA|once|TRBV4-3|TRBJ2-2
TGCGCCAGCAGCCAAGATGGAGAGGGAATATACACCGGGGAGCTGTTTTTT
CASSQDGEGIYTGELFF
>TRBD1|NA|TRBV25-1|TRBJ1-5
TGTGCCAGCAGTGAGTCCGGGACAGGGGTATACCAGCCCCAGCATTTT
CASSESGTGVYQPQHF
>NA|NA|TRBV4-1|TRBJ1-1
TGCGCCAGCAGCCAAGAACCTCGAATTTGGGGGACTGAAGCTTTCTTT
CASSQEPRIWGTEAFF
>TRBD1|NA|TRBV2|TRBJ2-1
TGTGCCAGCCTCGAAAGAGGGGGACAGAGCTCCTACAATGAGCAGTTCTTC
CASLERGGQSSYNEQFF
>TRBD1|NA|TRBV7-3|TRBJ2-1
TGTGCCAGCAGCCCGGGACAGGGGACGTACAATGAGCAGTTCTTC
CASSPGQGTYNEQFF
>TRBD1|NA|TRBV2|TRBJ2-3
TGTGCCAGCAGAGGGGACAGGGGGTTGGTAGATACGCAGTATTTT
CASRGDRGLVDTQYF
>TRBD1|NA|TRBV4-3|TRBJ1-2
TGCGCCAGCAGCCAAGAAAGGACAGGGGCCCCGCATTATGGCTACACCTTC
CASSQERTGAPHYGYTF
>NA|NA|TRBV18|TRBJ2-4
TGTGCCAGCTCACCCCAGGGGATACCCACCAAAAACATTCAGTACTTC
CASSPQGIPTKNIQYF
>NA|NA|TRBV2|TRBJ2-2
TGTGCCAGCAGTGAAACTAGCTCGGGGGAGCTGTTTTTT
CASSETSSGELFF
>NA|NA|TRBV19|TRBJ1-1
TGTGCCAGTAGTGTGCGACAGGAACTGGGGGGATACACTGAAGCTTTCTTT
CASSVRQELGGYTEAFF
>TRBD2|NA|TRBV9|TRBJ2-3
TGTGCCAGCAGCGTAGGGCTAGCGGGAGGGCCTGGGACAGATACGCAGTATTTT
CASSVGLAGGPGTDTQYF
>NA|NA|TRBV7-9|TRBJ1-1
TGTGCCAGCAGCTCCCTCGGGGGTAGGGTAGCTGAAGCTTTCTTT
CASSSLGGRVAEAFF
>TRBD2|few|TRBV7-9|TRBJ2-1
TGTGCCAGCATTTATAGCGGGAGTCCCTACAATGAGCAGTTCTTC
CASIYSGSPYNEQFF
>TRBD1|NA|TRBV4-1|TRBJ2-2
TGCGCCAGCAGCCAAGGGTTTTCACAGGGGCCGAAAACCAACACCGGGGAGCTGTTTTTT
CASSQGFSQGPKTNTGELFF
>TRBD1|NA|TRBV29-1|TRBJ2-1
TGCAGCACGGATTTCTCCAGGGGGAATGAGCAGTTCTTC
CSTDFSRGNEQFF
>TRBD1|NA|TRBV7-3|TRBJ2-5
TGTGCCAGCAGCTTGACAGGGGGCATCGAAGAGACCCAGTACTTC
CASSLTGGIEETQYF
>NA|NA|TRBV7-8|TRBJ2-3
TGTGCCAGCAGCTTAGGGGCGACACGTGTCGATACGCAGTATTTT
CASSLGATRVDTQYF
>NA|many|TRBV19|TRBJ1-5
TGTGCCAGTAGTATCCGGGATAGCAATCAGCCCCAGCATTTT
CASSIRDSNQPQHF
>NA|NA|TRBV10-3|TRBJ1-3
TGTGCCATCAGTGAGTCGTCCGGGTACGGAAACACCATATATTTT
CAISESSGYGNTIYF
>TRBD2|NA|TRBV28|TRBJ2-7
TGTGCCAGCAGTTTCCAGCGGGAGGCTAGAGACGAGCAGTACTTC
CASSFQREARDEQYF
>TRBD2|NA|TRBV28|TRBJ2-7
TGTGCCAGCAGTTTCGTTGGGGACTATCAGTACTTC
CASSFVGDYQYF
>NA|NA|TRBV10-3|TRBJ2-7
TGTGCCATCAGTGAGCCGACAGGATCCTACGAGCAGTACTTC
CAISEPTGSYEQYF
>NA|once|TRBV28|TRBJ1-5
TGTGCCAGCAGTTCATACAGAGCTCAGGAGCCCCAGCATTTT
CASSSYRAQEPQHF
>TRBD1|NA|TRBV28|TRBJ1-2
TGTGCCAGCAGTTTAGGCTTAGGACAGGACTATGGCTACACCTTC
CASSLGLGQDYGYTF
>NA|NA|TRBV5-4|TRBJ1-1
TGTGCCAGCAGCTTGGATCCTGAAGCTTTCTTT
CASSLDPEAFF
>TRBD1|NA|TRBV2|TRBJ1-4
TGTGCCAGCAGTGGAGGGCAGGGGGGCGAAAAACTGTTTTTT
CASSGGQGGEKLFF